This TCR beta chain was observed in a study of blood T cell repertoires in COVID-19. Study-wide background: T cells, B-cell-depleted T cells, or PBMCs provided the cDNA or gDNA that served as material.

CDR1 is LGHNA and CDR2 is YSLEER in the germline V gene. The V end lost 1 base, the J end lost 2 bases, and 21 bases lay between the germline ends. The CDR3 sequence is 19 residues long. As handled by the study authors: Researchers report that nucleated cell counts were estimated from reference gene primer amplification. Clones were read by immunoSEQ multiplex PCR, and TCRdb kept only the in-frame ones, dropping some. V, J and clone size were drawn from that table, and D and trimming were deduced from the DNA. The sample holds over 130,000 clones, 80% to 90% seen once. Material: peripheral blood. This chain uses TRBV4-3 with TRBJ2-1, with D perhaps TRBD1 (5 bases). This TCR came from a man between 65 and 80 years old with acute or convalescent COVID-19. In DNA form, the CDR3 reads TGCGCCAGCAGCCAAGGATGGGGCGACCCACCCGCCCCCTACAATGAGCAGTTCTTC. It encodes CASSQGWGDPPAPYNEQFF.